Presented here are 28 T cell receptor beta chains from one specimen sequenced in a study of cytomegalovirus exposure and HLA in healthy donors. Both 60 Vbeta primers and 13 Jbeta primers went into the PCR. Clones were read by immunoSEQ multiplex PCR, and TCRdb kept only the in-frame ones, dropping some. The data contain approximately 150,000 clones, approximately 80% of them singletons. Sequences were obtained from PBMCs. The receptors derive from a man aged 18 to 30 in good health and CMV-seropositive.

V is TRBV10-1 and J is TRBJ2-7, with TRBD2 matching 7 bases. CDR1 WNHNN and CDR2 SYGVQD come from the germline V gene (reference sequence). Trimming at V came to 3 bases and at J to 4 bases, leaving 9 bases not matched to a gene. This CDR3 comprises 15 residues. The CDR3 DNA follows: TGCGCCAGCAGTGAAGGACGGCGGGAGATGTACGAGCAGTACTTC. This translates into CASSEGRREMYEQYF.

The J gene is TRBJ1-2, the V gene TRBV5-4; no clear D. CDR1 and CDR2 from the germline V gene are SGHNT and YYREEE (reference sequence). Trimming cost V 4 bases and J 3 bases, with 16 bases left between them. The CDR3 runs to 15 residues. The CDR3 nucleotides are TGTGCCAGCAGCCCGGCTCCCCCGGGAGACTATGGCTACACCTTC. Translating it yields CASSPAPPGDYGYTF.

The chain links TRBV10-3 to TRBJ1-1; D gene unclear. Germline loops: CDR1 ENHRY, CDR2 SYGVKD. V lost 6 bases to trimming and J lost 1 base, with 6 bases between them. There are 12 residues in the CDR3. CDR3 sequence reads: CAIREANTEAFF. The CDR3 nucleotides are TGTGCCATCAGAGAAGCGAACACTGAAGCTTTCTTT.

This chain uses TRBV19 with TRBJ1-1, with D maybe TRBD1 (6 bases). V shed 2 bases and J shed 6 bases, with 10 bases lying between them. This CDR3 spans 13 amino acids. Germline V gene lookup returns CDR1 LNHDA and CDR2 SQIVND (reference sequence). The CDR3 loop is CASSIIQGPEAFF. The CDR3, as DNA: TGTGCCAGTAGTATAATACAGGGACCTGAAGCTTTCTTT.

This clone showed up just a few times. V usage is TRBV7-3 and J usage is TRBJ2-7; 9 bases fit TRBD1. Unmatched junction bases numbered 6, after V lost 2 bases and J lost 4 bases. This CDR3 contains 15 residues. The germline V gene encodes CDR1 SGHTA and CDR2 FQGTGA. CDR3: CASSLGGTGIYEQYF. In DNA form, the CDR3 reads TGTGCCAGCAGCTTAGGCGGGACAGGGATTTACGAGCAGTACTTC.

The rearrangement uses TRBV19 and TRBJ2-1; 7 bases are a match to TRBD1. Germline assignment: CDR1 LNHDA and CDR2 SQIVND (reference sequence). V shed 5 bases, J shed 9 bases, and the junction held 7 bases outside the gene matches. The CDR3 consists of 13 residues. CDR3 sequence: CASSEQGMGEQFF. The CDR3 nucleotides read TGTGCCAGTAGTGAACAGGGGATGGGTGAGCAGTTCTTC. Supplemented by reference TRBV19 and TRBJ2-1, the full variable domain reads DGGITQSPKYLFRKEGQNVTLSCEQNLNHDAMYWYRQDPGQGLRLIYYSQIVNDFQKGDIAEGYSVSREKKESFPLTVTSAQKNPTAFYLCASSEQGMGEQFFGPGTRLTVL.

The chain combines TRBV29-1 with TRBJ2-2; TRBD1 matches at 9 bases. CDR3 length: 14 amino acids. From germline, CDR1 is SQVTM and CDR2 ANQGSEA. J gave up 6 bases and V 2 bases, and 4 bases lay outside the gene matches. The CDR3 reads CSVEIGTGPGELFF. The CDR3 nucleotides are TGCAGCGTTGAAATCGGGACAGGGCCCGGGGAGCTGTTTTTT.

V gene TRBV25-1 combines with J gene TRBJ2-7, with D possibly TRBD1 on 6 matching bases. This CDR3 contains 16 residues. Trimming removed 1 base from V and 0 bases from J, with 13 bases in between. Germline assignment: CDR1 MGHDK and CDR2 SYGVNS. CDR3 DNA: TGTGCCAGCAGTGAATTCGGGGACACCCTCTCCTACGAGCAGTACTTC. It yields the protein CASSEFGDTLSYEQYF.

In its sample, this clone was seen once. CDR3 nucleotide sequence: TGTGCCAGCAGGGCACCCGGGTCCTACTCCTACGAGCAGTACTTC. Translating it yields CASRAPGSYSYEQYF. The V and J genes are TRBV27 and TRBJ2-7; D unresolved. V lost 6 bases to trimming and J lost 0 bases, with 15 bases between them. The CDR3 has 15 amino acids. In germline, CDR1 is MNHEY, CDR2 SMNVEV (reference sequence).

In regard to this clone: The junction departs from germline at one end; a sequencing error may be responsible. The V call is TRBV6-1, the J call TRBJ1-5, with unresolved D. CDR3 length: 16 amino acids. Germline-derived CDR1 and CDR2 are MNHNS and SASEGT. The CDR3 DNA is TGTGCCAGCAGGGAAGGCAGTCTTTATAGCAATCAGCCCCAGCATTTT. It yields the protein CASREGSLYSNQPQHF.

The CDR3 nucleotides are TGTGCCAGCAGTCCCGGACAGGATGCAGGTGGCTACACCTTC. This encodes CASSPGQDAGGYTF. The rearrangement uses TRBV6-1 and TRBJ1-2; 7 nucleotides agree with TRBD1. With 5 bases clipped from V and 7 bases from J, the junction kept 10 bases outside the gene matches. The CDR3 is 14 residues long. Looked up from germline, CDR1 is MNHNS and CDR2 is SASEGT.

This clone showed up just once. V gene TRBV11-3 combines with J gene TRBJ2-1; TRBD2 agrees at 8 bases. Trimming took 0 bases from V and 5 from J; bases not matched to a gene: 6. Germline CDR1 SGHNT, CDR2 YENEEA. The CDR3 is made up of 16 amino acids. The CDR3 sequence: CASSLDPGGANNEQFF. CDR3 DNA sequence: TGTGCCAGCAGCTTAGATCCGGGAGGGGCCAACAATGAGCAGTTCTTC.

This chain connects TRBV6-4 to TRBJ2-2, with TRBD2 matching 7 bases. The CDR3 has 16 amino acids. The J segment lost 3 bases and the V segment lost 5 bases, leaving 9 bases of the junction unmatched. Germline-derived CDR1 and CDR2 are MRHNA and SNTAGT. The CDR3 sequence is CASSPRRELYTGELFF. CDR3 coding DNA: TGTGCCAGCAGTCCCAGGCGGGAGCTCTACACCGGGGAGCTGTTTTTT.

V usage is TRBV29-1 and J usage is TRBJ2-1; 7 bases are a match to TRBD1. The V and J ends lost 7 bases and 3 bases, in that order; junction bases with no gene match: 6. CDR3 length: 13 amino acids. Germline CDR1 is SQVTM and CDR2 is ANQGSEA. This chain's CDR3 is CSAGTARYNEQFF. The CDR3 region has the DNA TGCAGCGCCGGGACAGCACGCTACAATGAGCAGTTCTTC.

J is TRBJ1-5 and V is TRBV6-6, with D perhaps TRBD1 (6 bases). CDR3 length: 14 amino acids. The ends were cut back, 11 bases at V and 6 bases at J, with 20 bases in the middle. Germline-derived CDR1 and CDR2 are MNHNY and SVGAGI (reference sequence). DNA for the CDR3: TGTGCCGAGGGGGGGGTCATTAAAGGTCAGCCCCAGCATTTT. Protein sequence: CAEGGVIKGQPQHF.

V and J are TRBV5-1 and TRBJ2-3; 10 positions match TRBD2. Per the germline V gene, CDR1 is SGHRS and CDR2 is YFSETQ. The CDR3 length is 16 residues. V trimming: 0 bases; J trimming: 4 bases; junction bases outside the gene matches: 5. CDR3 loop: CASSLGTSGAADTQYF. CDR3 sequence (DNA): TGCGCCAGCAGCTTGGGAACTAGCGGGGCCGCAGATACGCAGTATTTT.

A few counts support this clone. The J gene is TRBJ1-4, the V gene TRBV7-2; no clear D gene. There are 14 residues in the CDR3. The germline gives CDR1 SGHTA, CDR2 FQGNSA. V was clipped by 7 bases and J by 0 bases, with 9 bases between them. This CDR3 reads CASTPDATNEKLFF. The CDR3, as DNA: TGTGCCAGCACCCCAGATGCAACTAATGAAAAACTGTTTTTT.

The V call is TRBV13, the J call TRBJ2-1; D is unresolved. V was clipped by 5 bases and J by 9 bases, with 14 bases between them. The CDR3 has 13 residues. Germline V CDR1 and CDR2: PRHDT, FYEKMQ (reference sequence). This CDR3 reads CASSPDRAIEQFF. DNA for the CDR3: TGTGCCAGCAGCCCAGACCGAGCGATTGAGCAGTTCTTC.

The rearrangement joins TRBV4-2 to TRBJ2-5; 10 bases are a match to TRBD1. Germline V gene lookup returns CDR1 LGHNA and CDR2 YNFKEQ. The V segment lost 4 bases and the J segment 1 base; nucleotides outside the gene matches: 6. The CDR3 has 16 amino acids. The CDR3, as DNA: TGTGCCAGCAGCCCTAGGGGGGACAGGGGCCAAGAGACCCAGTACTTC. The encoded protein is CASSPRGDRGQETQYF.

V is TRBV7-8 and J is TRBJ2-7; a possible D gene is TRBD1 (5 bases). Trimming pared 6 bases from V and 0 bases from J, leaving 9 bases between. CDR3 size: 13 residues. From germline, CDR1 is SGHVS and CDR2 FQNEAQ. The CDR3 region has the DNA TGTGCCAGCAGTTACAGGAGCTCCTACGAGCAGTACTTC. Amino acid sequence: CASSYRSSYEQYF.

The rearrangement uses TRBV19 and TRBJ1-5; the D gene is possibly TRBD1 (6 bases). The CDR3 consists of 13 residues. Looked up from germline, CDR1 is LNHDA and CDR2 is SQIVND (reference sequence). V lost 5 bases, J lost 5 bases, and 10 bases lay in between. For the CDR3, the DNA is TGTGCCAGTAGTGTGCAGGGGTATCAGCCCCAGCATTTT. Amino acid sequence: CASSVQGYQPQHF.

V and J are TRBV2 and TRBJ1-1; D is unclear. The germline V gene encodes CDR1 SNHLY and CDR2 FYNNEI. This CDR3 spans 13 amino acids. With 2 bases removed from V and 5 bases from J, the gap between germline ends came to 9 bases. The CDR3 DNA is TGTGCCAGCAGTGAATCGGAGGGAACTGAAGCTTTCTTT. It specifies CASSESEGTEAFF.

The chain employs TRBV7-9 and TRBJ2-1; 8 bases are shared with TRBD2. The germline V gene has CDR1 SEHNR and CDR2 FQNEAQ (reference sequence). V shed 6 bases and J 0 bases; nucleotides not matched to a gene: 10. The CDR3 spans 17 residues. The chain's CDR3 is CASRRSGGQSSYNEQFF. The CDR3 region has the DNA TGTGCCAGCAGGCGAAGCGGGGGTCAAAGCTCCTACAATGAGCAGTTCTTC.

The chain links TRBV6-1 to TRBJ2-1; the D gene is possibly TRBD2 (6 bases). CDR1 is MNHNS and CDR2 is SASEGT in the germline V gene. CDR3 length: 13 amino acids. Trimming removed 8 bases at V and 10 bases at J, with 18 bases between. This chain's CDR3 is CASSRTGVVEQFF. The CDR3 region has the DNA TGTGCCAGCTCCCGAACGGGGGTCGTGGAGCAGTTCTTC.

The chain links TRBV19 to TRBJ2-1; TRBD2 aligns across 9 bases. The CDR3 is made up of 16 amino acids. Unmatched junction bases numbered 5, after V lost 3 bases and J lost 2 bases. The germline CDR1 and CDR2 sequences are LNHDA and SQIVND (reference sequence). The DNA of the CDR3 is TGTGCCAGTAGTATCGCGGGAGGGAGGCCCTACAATGAGCAGTTCTTC. This codes for CASSIAGGRPYNEQFF.

The chain uses TRBV6-1 and TRBJ2-7; TRBD2 agrees at 8 bases. CDR1 and CDR2 from the germline V gene are MNHNS and SASEGT. The CDR3 length is 16 residues. The trim removed 3 bases at V and 5 bases at J, leaving 12 bases unmatched. The CDR3 loop reads CASSDTTGTRFHEQYF. For the CDR3, the DNA is TGTGCCAGCAGTGATACTACCGGGACTAGGTTCCACGAGCAGTACTTC.

The rearrangement uses TRBV7-6 and TRBJ2-3, with 9 positions matching TRBD1. V shed 6 bases, J shed 3 bases, and the junction held 7 bases outside the gene matches. Germline assignment: CDR1 SGHVS and CDR2 FNYEAQ. This CDR3 has 15 amino acids. The CDR3 nucleotides read TGTGCCAGCAGTCTTAGGACAGGGGAGACAGATACGCAGTATTTT. Translation gives CASSLRTGETDTQYF. Full variable domain (rest looked up from reference TRBV7-6 and TRBJ2-3): GAGVSQSPRYKVTKRGQDVALRCDPISGHVSLYWYRQALGQGPEFLTYFNYEAQQDKSGLPNDRFSAERPEGSISTLTIQRTEQRDSAMYRCASSLRTGETDTQYFGPGTRLTVL.

In this sample, this clone turned up a few times. Written as DNA, the CDR3 is TGTGCCAGCAGTGAAGCGGTATACAGCCTTTACGAGCAGTACTTC. Translated, it gives CASSEAVYSLYEQYF. The chain couples TRBV6-1 to TRBJ2-5; D ambiguous. TRBJ2-7 matches the DNA end more closely, so the J call is doubtful. Germline CDR1 reads MNHNS; CDR2 reads SASEGT. The CDR3 runs 15 residues.